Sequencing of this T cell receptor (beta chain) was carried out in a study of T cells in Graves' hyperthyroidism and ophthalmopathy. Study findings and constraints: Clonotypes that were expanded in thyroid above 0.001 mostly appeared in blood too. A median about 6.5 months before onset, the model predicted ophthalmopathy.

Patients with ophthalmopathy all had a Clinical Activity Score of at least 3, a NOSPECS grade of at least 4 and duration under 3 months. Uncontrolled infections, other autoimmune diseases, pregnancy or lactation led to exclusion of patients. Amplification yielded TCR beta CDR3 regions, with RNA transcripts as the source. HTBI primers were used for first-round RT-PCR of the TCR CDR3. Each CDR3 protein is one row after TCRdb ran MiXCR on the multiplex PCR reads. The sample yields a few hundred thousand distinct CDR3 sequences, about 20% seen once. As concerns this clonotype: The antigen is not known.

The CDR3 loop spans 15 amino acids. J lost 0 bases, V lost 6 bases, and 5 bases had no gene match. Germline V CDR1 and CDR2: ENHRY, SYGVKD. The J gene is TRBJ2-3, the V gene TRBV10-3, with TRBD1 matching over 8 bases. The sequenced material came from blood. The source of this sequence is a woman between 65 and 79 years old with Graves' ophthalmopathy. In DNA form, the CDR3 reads TGTGCCATCAGCGGCCGGACAGGGAGCACAGATACGCAGTATTTT. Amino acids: CAISGRTGSTDTQYF.